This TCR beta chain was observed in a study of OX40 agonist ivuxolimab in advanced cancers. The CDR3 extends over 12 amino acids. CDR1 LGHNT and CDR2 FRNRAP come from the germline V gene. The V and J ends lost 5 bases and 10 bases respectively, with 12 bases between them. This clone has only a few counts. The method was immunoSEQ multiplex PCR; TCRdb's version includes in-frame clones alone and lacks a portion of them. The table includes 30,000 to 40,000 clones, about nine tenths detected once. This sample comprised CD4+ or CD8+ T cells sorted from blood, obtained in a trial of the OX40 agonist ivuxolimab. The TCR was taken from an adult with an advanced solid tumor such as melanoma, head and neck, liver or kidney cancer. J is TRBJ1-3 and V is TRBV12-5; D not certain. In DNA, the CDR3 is TGTGCTAGTGGTCTCGGGCCCGAGACCATATATTTT. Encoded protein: CASGLGPETIYF.